These 9 T cell receptor beta chains share one sample of origin, sequenced in a study of T cell responses to AZD1222 COVID-19 vaccine. Here immunoSEQ multiplex PCR was the method, and the copy in TCRdb shows in-frame clones only, minus some. The sample includes about 110,000 clones, roughly four fifths of them seen just once. Sequencing used peripheral blood, obtained on day 0 of AZD1222 vaccination. The origin of the receptors is an adult in good health.

The rearrangement links TRBV6-2 or TRBV6-3 to TRBJ2-3; TRBD2 matches 12 bases. In germline, CDR1 is MNHEY, CDR2 SVGEGT. V trimming: 6 bases; J trimming: 0 bases; junction bases outside the gene matches: 4. This CDR3 region has 16 residues. This CDR3 reads CASSPGLAGSTDTQYF. The DNA for the CDR3 is TGTGCCAGCAGCCCCGGACTAGCGGGAAGCACAGATACGCAGTATTTT.

The rearrangement uses TRBV24-1 and TRBJ2-1; TRBD2 matches at 11 bases. Germline V gene lookup returns CDR1 KGHDR and CDR2 SFDVKD. The CDR3 sequence is 13 residues long. The V gene end was trimmed by 9 bases and the J gene end by 4 bases; junction bases not matched to a gene: 1. CDR3 sequence: CATGTSGYNEQFF. Here the CDR3 DNA reads TGTGCCACCGGGACTAGCGGATACAATGAGCAGTTCTTC.

This chain connects TRBV6-6 to TRBJ2-5; D is unclear. The length of the CDR3 is 12 residues. V lost 7 bases, J lost 3 bases, and 9 bases lay in between. The germline CDR1 and CDR2 sequences are MNHNY and SVGAGI (reference sequence). The CDR3 DNA reads TGTGCCAGCACTCACACCGAAGAGACCCAGTACTTC. Translated, it gives CASTHTEETQYF.

V is TRBV28 and J is TRBJ2-3; D possibly corresponds to TRBD1 (6 bases). This CDR3 region has 12 residues. CDR1 is MDHEN, CDR2 SYDVKM, per germline. V was shortened by 10 bases and J by 11 bases, with 19 bases between the two germline ends. CDR3 DNA: TGTGCCACCCAGTGGGGGCCCCCCCGGCAGTATTTT. Protein sequence: CATQWGPPRQYF.

The chain uses TRBV28 and TRBJ2-1, with unresolved D. Germline CDR1 MDHEN, CDR2 SYDVKM. V shed 3 bases and J shed 5 bases, with 20 bases lying between them. This CDR3 contains 17 residues. DNA of the CDR3: TGTGCCAGCAGTTTCTGGCCGACTGGAACAAAAAACAATGAGCAGTTCTTC. Translating it yields CASSFWPTGTKNNEQFF.

A few counts support this clone. The V and J genes are TRBV19 and TRBJ2-3; D is uncertain. The CDR3 is 14 amino acids. CDR1 and CDR2 from the germline V gene are LNHDA and SQIVND (reference sequence). V lost 5 bases and J 0 bases, leaving 9 bases between the germline ends. CDR3 bases: TGTGCCAGTAGTCAGGAAACTAGCACAGATACGCAGTATTTT. Its translation: CASSQETSTDTQYF.

This clone was detected only a few times. This chain uses TRBV28 with TRBJ1-6, with D unclear. The CDR3 has 16 amino acids. Germline CDR1 is MDHEN and CDR2 is SYDVKM. V gave up 7 bases and J gave up 5 bases, with 18 bases separating them. Here the CDR3 DNA reads TGTGCCAGCATTCCGGCCAGTGACACCGATAATTCACCCCTCCACTTT. This encodes CASIPASDTDNSPLHF.

The chain has TRBV10-3 and TRBJ2-2, with 8 bases lining up with TRBD2. With V trimmed by 5 bases and J by 7 bases, 9 bases remained unmatched. The CDR3 runs 15 residues. Per the germline V gene, CDR1 is ENHRY and CDR2 is SYGVKD. The CDR3 sequence is CAISREPRGGGELFF. CDR3 DNA: TGTGCCATCAGTAGGGAGCCACGGGGGGGCGGGGAGCTGTTTTTT.

The chain links TRBV11-2 to TRBJ1-2, with D hard to call. There are 13 residues in the CDR3. Germline CDR1 reads SGHAT; CDR2 reads FQNNGV. Deletions cut 4 bases from V and 5 bases from J, with 11 bases between. CDR3 coding DNA: TGTGCCAGCAGCTCACTACAGCGATATGGCTACACCTTC. This translates into CASSSLQRYGYTF.